The subject of this entry is one T cell receptor (beta chain). This sample is drawn from a study of PD-1 blockade in classical Hodgkin lymphoma. Regarding time point: newly diagnosed, previously untreated cHL patient sample. Clones were read by immunoSEQ multiplex PCR, and TCRdb kept only the in-frame ones, dropping some. The sample carries 17,000 or so clones, 87% recorded once. The source material was peripheral blood mononuclear cells (PBMCs). This receptor was taken from a human donor with classical Hodgkin lymphoma.

CDR3 amino acids: CASSPAGTSGTDTQYF. The CDR3 bases are TGCGCCAGCAGCCCGGCCGGGACTAGCGGCACAGATACGCAGTATTTT. This chain connects TRBV5-1 to TRBJ2-3, with 10 bases that match TRBD2. The V gene end was trimmed by 4 bases and the J gene end by 1 base; junction bases not matched to a gene: 6. The germline V gene has CDR1 SGHRS and CDR2 YFSETQ. There are 16 residues in the CDR3.